The 16 T cell receptor beta chains listed next were all sequenced from one sample in a study of T cell responses to AZD1222 COVID-19 vaccine. Only in-frame clones appear in the TCRdb table, and some are missing; sequencing was by immunoSEQ multiplex PCR. The sample has approximately 170,000 clones; just over 90% are singletons. Sequenced here: peripheral blood, sampled on day 0 of AZD1222 vaccination. These receptors originate from an adult in good health.

The chain employs TRBV19 and TRBJ1-5; the D gene is possibly TRBD1 (6 bases). Germline values: CDR1 LNHDA, CDR2 SQIVND (reference sequence). This CDR3 spans 15 amino acids. The germline V and J ends were trimmed by 7 bases and 1 base, with 14 bases remaining between them. This CDR3 is CASTYQGSSNQPQHF. The CDR3, as DNA: TGTGCCAGTACCTATCAGGGGTCGAGCAATCAGCCCCAGCATTTT.

The V and J genes are TRBV13 and TRBJ2-3, with TRBD2 identical over 9 bases. CDR1 is PRHDT and CDR2 is FYEKMQ in the germline V gene (reference sequence). The CDR3 loop spans 17 amino acids. The J segment lost 6 bases and the V segment lost 1 base, leaving 11 bases of the junction unmatched. CDR3: CASSLDVIAGEGDTQYF. DNA for the CDR3: TGTGCCAGCAGCTTAGATGTAATAGCGGGAGAAGGTGATACGCAGTATTTT.

This clone was seen at least ten times. The chain links TRBV6-1 to TRBJ1-1, with 7 bases that match TRBD1. Trimming removed 0 bases from V and 3 bases from J; junction bases left unmatched: 7. The CDR3 runs 16 residues. CDR1 is MNHNS, CDR2 SASEGT, per germline. Written as DNA, the CDR3 is TGTGCCAGCAGTGAAGCGTTAGGGGGCCGGGACACTGAAGCTTTCTTT. This codes for CASSEALGGRDTEAFF.

The chain combines TRBV19 with TRBJ2-4; no definite D call. Germline values: CDR1 LNHDA, CDR2 SQIVND (reference sequence). This CDR3 spans 16 amino acids. The germline V and J ends were trimmed by 5 bases and 3 bases, with 17 bases remaining between them. CDR3: CASSVSYSIVKNIQYF. CDR3 in DNA: TGTGCCAGTAGTGTCAGTTATAGCATTGTCAAAAACATTCAGTACTTC.

This chain joins TRBV5-1 and TRBJ1-1, with D possibly being TRBD1 (5 bases). Germline loops: CDR1 SGHRS, CDR2 YFSETQ. The CDR3 contains 12 residues. The V end lost 4 bases, the J end lost 5 bases, and 9 bases lay between the germline ends. The CDR3 DNA follows: TGCGCCAGCAGCGGGGAGGGGACTGAAGCTTTCTTT. Protein product: CASSGEGTEAFF. Complete variable domain (other parts from reference TRBV5-1 and TRBJ1-1): KAGVTQTPRYLIKTRGQQVTLSCSPISGHRSVSWYQQTPGQGLQFLFEYFSETQRNKGNFPGRFSGRQFSNSRSEMNVSTLELGDSALYLCASSGEGTEAFFGQGTRLTVV.

The chain links TRBV3-1 (or the pseudogene TRBV3-2) to TRBJ2-7; D is tentatively TRBD1 or TRBD2 (6 bases each). The CDR3 length is 13 residues. The germline CDR1 and CDR2 sequences are LGHDT and YNNKEL (reference sequence). Trimming pared 0 bases from V and 7 bases from J, leaving 10 bases between. This CDR3 is CASSQDLGGEQYF. In DNA, the CDR3 is TGTGCCAGCAGCCAAGATCTAGGGGGGGAGCAGTACTTC.

The V call is TRBV27, the J call TRBJ2-5, with D hard to call. The germline V gene encodes CDR1 MNHEY and CDR2 SMNVEV (reference sequence). The CDR3 covers 13 residues. V dropped 5 bases and J dropped 5 bases, with 12 bases sitting between them. CDR3 coding DNA: TGTGCCAGCAGTCCGACCGTCGCGGAGACCCAGTACTTC. Residues: CASSPTVAETQYF.

The chain recombines TRBV3-1 (or the pseudogene TRBV3-2) with TRBJ1-5; D is possibly TRBD1 (5 bases). Trimming shortened V by 6 bases and J by 0 bases, and 12 bases separated the two germline ends. In germline, CDR1 is LGHDT, CDR2 YNNKEL (reference sequence). The CDR3 length is 15 residues. The CDR3 bases are TGTGCCAGCAGTCAGGGACCGTATAGCAATCAGCCCCAGCATTTT. Amino acid sequence: CASSQGPYSNQPQHF.

This chain links TRBV28 with TRBJ1-1; possible D gene TRBD1, 6 bases. Looked up from germline, CDR1 is MDHEN and CDR2 is SYDVKM. This CDR3 has 13 residues. Between the trimmed V and J ends, which lost 5 bases and 4 bases, there was a span of 11 bases. The CDR3 DNA follows: TGTGCCAGCAGTCCCGACAGGCGCACTGAAGCTTTCTTT. Translating it yields CASSPDRRTEAFF.

The CDR3 region is CASSPRNRDRVFEGYTF. The DNA of the CDR3 is TGTGCCAGCTCACCTAGGAACCGGGACAGGGTATTCGAAGGCTACACCTTC. The chain uses TRBV18 and TRBJ1-2; 9 positions match TRBD1. There are 17 residues in the CDR3. Unmatched junction bases numbered 16, after V lost 3 bases and J lost 8 bases. The germline CDR1 and CDR2 sequences are KGHSH and LQKENI. The whole variable domain, filled in from reference TRBV18 and TRBJ1-2, reads NAGVMQNPRHLVRRRGQEARLRCSPMKGHSHVYWYRQLPEEGLKFMVYLQKENIIDESGMPKERFSAEFPKEGPSILRIQQVVRGDSAAYFCASSPRNRDRVFEGYTFGSGTRLTVV.

The chain has TRBV11-2 and TRBJ1-4; D may be TRBD1 (5 bases). V lost 5 bases, J lost 5 bases, and 15 bases lay in between. CDR3 length: 15 amino acids. CDR1 is SGHAT and CDR2 is FQNNGV in the germline V gene. CDR3 in DNA: TGTGCCAGCAGCCTCGGGCAGGGTGGAAATGAAAAACTGTTTTTT. Translation gives CASSLGQGGNEKLFF.

CDR3 protein: CASSQDKGLAGENEQFF. As DNA, the CDR3 is TGTGCCAGCAGCCAAGATAAGGGACTAGCGGGAGAGAATGAGCAGTTCTTC. The chain joins TRBV3-1 (or the pseudogene TRBV3-2) to TRBJ2-1; 14 positions agree with TRBD2. Germline lookup yields CDR1 LGHDT and CDR2 YNNKEL (reference sequence). V shed 0 bases and J 7 bases; nucleotides not matched to a gene: 5. The CDR3 sequence is 17 residues long.

The J gene is TRBJ1-1, the V gene TRBV20-1; D ambiguous. The germline V and J ends were trimmed by 6 bases and 11 bases, with 16 bases remaining between them. The CDR3 has 11 residues. Germline lookup yields CDR1 DFQATT and CDR2 SNEGSKA (reference sequence). CDR3 residues: CSAPGKTVAFF. CDR3 nucleotide sequence: TGCAGTGCCCCCGGGAAAACAGTGGCTTTCTTT.

The CDR3 nucleotides read TGCGCCAGCAGCCAGGGGTCAAGGCGGACAACTAATGAAAAACTGTTTTTT. Protein sequence: CASSQGSRRTTNEKLFF. The rearrangement links TRBV4-1 to TRBJ1-4; D is ambiguous. Trimming removed 3 bases at V and 0 bases at J, with 14 bases between. The CDR3 has 17 residues. Per germline, CDR1 MGHRA and CDR2 YSYEKL.

V is TRBV3-1 (or the pseudogene TRBV3-2) and J is TRBJ2-3; D unclear. CDR1 is LGHDT and CDR2 is YNNKEL in the germline V gene (reference sequence). Trimming took off 4 bases at V and 0 bases at J, with 11 bases between the two ends. CDR3 size: 15 residues. The CDR3 sequence: CASSPPGESTDTQYF. CDR3 sequence (DNA): TGTGCCAGCAGCCCGCCGGGTGAGAGCACAGATACGCAGTATTTT.

This chain links TRBV25-1 with TRBJ1-1; D might be TRBD1 (6 bases). V lost 6 bases, J lost 11 bases, and 19 bases lay in between. This CDR3 contains 13 residues. The germline V gene has CDR1 MGHDK and CDR2 SYGVNS. The CDR3 nucleotides are TGTGCCAGCAGGGAACAGGGATTTGGTTCGGCTTTCTTT. Its protein is CASREQGFGSAFF.